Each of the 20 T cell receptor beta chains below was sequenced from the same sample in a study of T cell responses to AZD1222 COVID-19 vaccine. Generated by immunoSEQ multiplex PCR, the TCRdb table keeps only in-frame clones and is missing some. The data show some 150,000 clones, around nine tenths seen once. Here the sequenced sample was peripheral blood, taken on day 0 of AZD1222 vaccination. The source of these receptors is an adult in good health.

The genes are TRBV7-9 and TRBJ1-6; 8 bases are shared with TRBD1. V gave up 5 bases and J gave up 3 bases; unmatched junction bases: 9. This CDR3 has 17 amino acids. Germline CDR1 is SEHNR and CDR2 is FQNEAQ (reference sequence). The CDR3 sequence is CASSKHRGKNYNSPLHF. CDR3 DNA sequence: TGTGCCAGCAGCAAACACAGGGGGAAAAACTATAATTCACCCCTCCACTTT.

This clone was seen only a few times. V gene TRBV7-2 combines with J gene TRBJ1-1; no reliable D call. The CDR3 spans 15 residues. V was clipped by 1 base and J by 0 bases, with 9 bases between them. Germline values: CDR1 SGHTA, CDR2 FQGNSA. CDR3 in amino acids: CASSLVLGMNTEAFF. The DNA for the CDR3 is TGTGCCAGCAGCTTAGTTCTGGGGATGAACACTGAAGCTTTCTTT.

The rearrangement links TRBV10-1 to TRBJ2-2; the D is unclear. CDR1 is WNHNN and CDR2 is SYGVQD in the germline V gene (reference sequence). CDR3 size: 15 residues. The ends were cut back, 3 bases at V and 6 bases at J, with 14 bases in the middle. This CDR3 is CASSEWAWIPGELFF. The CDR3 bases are TGCGCCAGCAGTGAATGGGCATGGATTCCCGGGGAGCTGTTTTTT.

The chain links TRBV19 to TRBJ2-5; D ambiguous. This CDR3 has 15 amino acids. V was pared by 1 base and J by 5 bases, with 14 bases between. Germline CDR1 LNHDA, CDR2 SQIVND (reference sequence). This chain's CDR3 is CASSIVGHLGETQYF. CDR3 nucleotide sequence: TGTGCCAGTAGTATAGTGGGCCACCTCGGTGAGACCCAGTACTTC.

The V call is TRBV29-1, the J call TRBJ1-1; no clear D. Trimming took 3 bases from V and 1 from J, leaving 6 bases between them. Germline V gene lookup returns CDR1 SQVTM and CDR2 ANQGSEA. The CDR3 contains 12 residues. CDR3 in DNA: TGCAGCGTTGACGGTACGAACACTGAAGCTTTCTTT. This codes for CSVDGTNTEAFF.

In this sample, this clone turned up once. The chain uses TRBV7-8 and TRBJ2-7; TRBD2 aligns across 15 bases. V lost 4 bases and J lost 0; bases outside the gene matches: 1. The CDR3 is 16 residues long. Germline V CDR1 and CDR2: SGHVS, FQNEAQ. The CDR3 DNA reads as TGTGCCAGCAGCTCGGGACTAGCGGGGGGCTCCTACGAGCAGTACTTC. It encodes CASSSGLAGGSYEQYF.

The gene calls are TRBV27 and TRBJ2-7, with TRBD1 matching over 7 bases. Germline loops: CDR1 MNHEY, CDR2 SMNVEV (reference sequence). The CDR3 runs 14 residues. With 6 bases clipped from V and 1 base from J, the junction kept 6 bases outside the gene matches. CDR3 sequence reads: CASRLQGWSYEQYF. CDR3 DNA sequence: TGTGCCAGCAGACTACAGGGGTGGTCCTACGAGCAGTACTTC.

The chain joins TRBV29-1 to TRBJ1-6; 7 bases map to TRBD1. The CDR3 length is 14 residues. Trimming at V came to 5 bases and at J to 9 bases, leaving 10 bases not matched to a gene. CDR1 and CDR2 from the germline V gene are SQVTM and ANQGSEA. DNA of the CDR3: TGCAGCGTTAGAAACAGGGGTGTAGGTTCACCCCTCCACTTT. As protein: CSVRNRGVGSPLHF.

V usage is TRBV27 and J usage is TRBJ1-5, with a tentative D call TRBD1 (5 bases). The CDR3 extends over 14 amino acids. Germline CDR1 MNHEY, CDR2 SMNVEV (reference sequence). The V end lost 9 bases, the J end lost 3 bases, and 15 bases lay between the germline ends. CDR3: CASPTPGDNQPQHF. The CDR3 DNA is TGTGCCAGTCCCACGCCGGGGGACAATCAGCCCCAGCATTTT.

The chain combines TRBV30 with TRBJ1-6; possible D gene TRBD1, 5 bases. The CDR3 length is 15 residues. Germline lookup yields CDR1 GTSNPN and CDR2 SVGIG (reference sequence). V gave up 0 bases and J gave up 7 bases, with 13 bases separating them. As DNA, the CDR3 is TGTGCCTGGAGTGTCGGGACGGGGGGGAATTCACCCCTCCACTTT. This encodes CAWSVGTGGNSPLHF.

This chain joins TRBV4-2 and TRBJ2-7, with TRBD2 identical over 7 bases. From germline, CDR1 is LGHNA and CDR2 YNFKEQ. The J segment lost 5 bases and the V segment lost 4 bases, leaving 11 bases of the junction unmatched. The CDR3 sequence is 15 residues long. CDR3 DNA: TGTGCCAGCAGCCTTGAAGGGCGGGGAGGGAACGAGCAGTACTTC. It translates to CASSLEGRGGNEQYF.

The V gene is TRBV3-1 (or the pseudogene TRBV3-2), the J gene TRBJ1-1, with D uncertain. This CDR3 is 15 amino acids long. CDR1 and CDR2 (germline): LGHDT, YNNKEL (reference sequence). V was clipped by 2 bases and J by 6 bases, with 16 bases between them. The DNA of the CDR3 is TGTGCCAGCAGCCAACCCGGGAGGGCCGCCCCTGAAGCTTTCTTT. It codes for CASSQPGRAAPEAFF.

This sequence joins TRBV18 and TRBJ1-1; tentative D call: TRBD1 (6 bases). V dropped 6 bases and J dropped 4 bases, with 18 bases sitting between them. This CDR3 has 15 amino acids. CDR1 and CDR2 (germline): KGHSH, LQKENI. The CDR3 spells CASSLGGRGSTEAFF. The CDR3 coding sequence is TGTGCCAGCTCCTTAGGGGGGCGCGGGAGCACTGAAGCTTTCTTT.

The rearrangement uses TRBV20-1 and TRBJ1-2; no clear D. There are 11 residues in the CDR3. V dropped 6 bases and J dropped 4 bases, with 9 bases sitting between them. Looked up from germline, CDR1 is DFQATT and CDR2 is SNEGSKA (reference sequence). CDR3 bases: TGCAGTGCCAGGAAACCCTATGGCTACACCTTC. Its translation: CSARKPYGYTF.

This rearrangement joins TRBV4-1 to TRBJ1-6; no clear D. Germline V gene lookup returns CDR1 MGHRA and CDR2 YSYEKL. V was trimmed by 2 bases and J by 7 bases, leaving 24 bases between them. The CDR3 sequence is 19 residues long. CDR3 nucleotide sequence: TGCGCCAGCAGCCAATACAAAGGTTTCTGGACGGCGAAAAATTCACCCCTCCACTTT. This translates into CASSQYKGFWTAKNSPLHF.

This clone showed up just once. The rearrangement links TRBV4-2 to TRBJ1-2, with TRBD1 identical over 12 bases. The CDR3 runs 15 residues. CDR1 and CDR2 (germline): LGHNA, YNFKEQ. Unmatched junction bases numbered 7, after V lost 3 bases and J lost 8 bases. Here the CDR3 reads CASSQPGQGARGYTF. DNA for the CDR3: TGTGCCAGCAGCCAGCCGGGACAGGGGGCTCGGGGCTACACCTTC.

CDR3: CASSSGHRNQPQHF. DNA of the CDR3: TGTGCCAGCAGCTCCGGACATCGCAATCAGCCCCAGCATTTT. V is TRBV5-8 and J is TRBJ1-5, with D possibly being TRBD1 (5 bases). This CDR3 is 14 amino acids long. Germline-derived CDR1 and CDR2 are SGHTS and YDEGEE. The V and J ends lost 3 bases and 2 bases respectively, with 9 bases between them.

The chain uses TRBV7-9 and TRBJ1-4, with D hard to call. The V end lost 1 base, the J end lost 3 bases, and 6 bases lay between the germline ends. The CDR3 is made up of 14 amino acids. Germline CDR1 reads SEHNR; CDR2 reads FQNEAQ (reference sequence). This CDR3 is CASSLVTSNEKLFF. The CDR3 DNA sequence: TGTGCCAGCAGCTTAGTTACTTCTAATGAAAAACTGTTTTTT.

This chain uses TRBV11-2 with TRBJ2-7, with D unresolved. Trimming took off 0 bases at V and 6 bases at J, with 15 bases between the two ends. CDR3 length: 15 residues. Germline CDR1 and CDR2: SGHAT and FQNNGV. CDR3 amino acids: CASSLDRRSDREQYF. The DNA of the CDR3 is TGTGCCAGCAGCTTAGATCGAAGGTCAGACCGCGAGCAGTACTTC. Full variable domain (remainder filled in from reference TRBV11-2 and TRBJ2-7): EAGVAQSPRYKIIEKRQSVAFWCNPISGHATLYWYQQILGQGPKLLIQFQNNGVVDDSQLPKDRFSAERLKGVDSTLKIQPAKLEDSAVYLCASSLDRRSDREQYFGPGTRLTVT.

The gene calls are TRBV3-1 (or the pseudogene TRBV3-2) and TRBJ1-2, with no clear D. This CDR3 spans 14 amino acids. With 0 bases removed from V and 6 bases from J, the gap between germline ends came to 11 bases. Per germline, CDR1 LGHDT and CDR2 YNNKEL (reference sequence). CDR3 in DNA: TGTGCCAGCAGCCAAGATCCCCTGCTGCATGGCTACACCTTC. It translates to CASSQDPLLHGYTF.